The clone carrying this TCR beta chain was detected once. Germline loops: CDR1 MGHRA, CDR2 YSYEKL. Trimming removed 4 bases at V and 1 base at J, with 17 bases between. The CDR3 runs 18 residues. TCRdb's copy holds only in-frame clones and misses some; the assay was immunoSEQ multiplex PCR. The sample includes roughly 500,000 clones, 90% to 96% seen only once; the top ten take 0.06%. The data originate from a study of shared clonotypes between healthy human individuals. The receptor's source is a woman aged 30 to 39 in good health. The genes are TRBV4-1 and TRBJ2-6; D perhaps matches TRBD1 (6 bases). Sequenced sample: naive CD4+ T cells sorted from blood. Subset here: CD45RA+ positively selected. CDR3 protein: CASSPGRLRGSGANVLTF. CDR3 DNA sequence: TGCGCCAGCAGCCCTGGACGCCTAAGGGGGTCTGGGGCCAACGTCCTGACTTTC.